This T cell receptor beta chain derives from a study of blood T cell repertoires in COVID-19. Study as a whole: COVID-19 samples collected from the United States, Italy and Spain covered acute and convalescent phases.

The data were produced by immunoSEQ multiplex PCR, yet TCRdb's version contains in-frame clones alone and is incomplete. The data contain about 310,000 clones, about 91% of them singletons. Individuals aged 18 to 89 years were recruited from fewer than 30 US areas. Assignments of participants to cohorts depended upon their own reported clinical history. V was cut by 7 bases and J by 2 bases, with 14 bases left in between. Germline V gives CDR1 ENHRY, CDR2 SYGVKD. CDR3 length: 15 residues. The sequence derives from a woman aged 18-29 years who had recovered from COVID-19. Sample: PBMCs or T cells enriched from blood (not recorded which). V gene TRBV10-3 combines with J gene TRBJ2-2, with D maybe TRBD1 (7 bases). CDR3 DNA: TGTGCCATCAAAGGCGGGACAGACAACACCGGGGAGCTGTTTTTT. This sequence encodes CAIKGGTDNTGELFF.